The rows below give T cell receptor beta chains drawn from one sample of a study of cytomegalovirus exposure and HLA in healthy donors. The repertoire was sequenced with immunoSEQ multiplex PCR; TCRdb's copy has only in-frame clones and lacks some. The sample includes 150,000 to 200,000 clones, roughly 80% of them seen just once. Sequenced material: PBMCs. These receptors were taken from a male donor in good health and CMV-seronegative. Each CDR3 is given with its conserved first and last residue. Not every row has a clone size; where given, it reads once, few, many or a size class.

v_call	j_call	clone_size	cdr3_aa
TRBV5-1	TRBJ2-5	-	CASSLNGNRQETQYF
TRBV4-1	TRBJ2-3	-	CASSTPSGRTDTQYF
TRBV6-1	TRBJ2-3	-	CASSEAQLAALGDTQYF
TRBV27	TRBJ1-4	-	CASRLASGTNEKLFF
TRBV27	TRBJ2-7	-	CASRPLTGPVVYEQYF
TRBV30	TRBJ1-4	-	CAWSVPGQVPRLEKLFF
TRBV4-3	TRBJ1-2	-	CASSQGGGGAVRYGYTF
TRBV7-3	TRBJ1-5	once	CASSTTPGTDSNQPQHF
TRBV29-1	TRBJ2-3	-	CSVEGGASGPSDTQYF
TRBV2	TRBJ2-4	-	CASTGQEKNIQYF
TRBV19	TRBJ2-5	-	CASSAQGRQETQYF
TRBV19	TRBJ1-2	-	CASSQPGQGGYTF
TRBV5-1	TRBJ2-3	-	CASSSGLITDTQYF
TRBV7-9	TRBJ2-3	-	CASSLVSGADTQYF
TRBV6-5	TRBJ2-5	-	CASSYSAGGPETQYF
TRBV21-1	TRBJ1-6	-	CASSLPHREPNSPLHF
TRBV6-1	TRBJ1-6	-	CASSVGSSPLHF
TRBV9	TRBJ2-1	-	CASSVDVPAGRSHSSYNEQFF
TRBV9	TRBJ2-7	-	CASSVDRGQEQYF
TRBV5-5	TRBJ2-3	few	CASSLGHSSSTDTQYF
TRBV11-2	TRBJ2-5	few	CASSLDGLETQYF
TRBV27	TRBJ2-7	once	CASRPPSGGAGEQYF
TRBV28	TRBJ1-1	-	CASLDRNTEAFF
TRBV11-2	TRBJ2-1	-	CASSLERGRAEQFF
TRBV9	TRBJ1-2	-	CASSGGEDGFNYGYTF
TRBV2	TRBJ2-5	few	CASIRDRGRLGQETQYF
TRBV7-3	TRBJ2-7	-	CASSQSGRAYEQYF
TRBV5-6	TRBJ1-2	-	CASSLSLTAYGYTF